The clone carrying this TCR beta chain was found many times. The data are from a study of identical twins. All donors were healthy Caucasians. cDNA molecules carried unique molecular identifiers, and template switching added a universal primer site. TCRdb analysed the 5' RACE reads with MiXCR anew, one entry per CDR3 protein. The table records approximately 690,000 distinct CDR3 sequences, approximately 6% of them present only once. CDR3 size: 15 residues. V was clipped by 5 bases and J by 0 bases, with 14 bases between them. Germline CDR1 and CDR2: SQVTM and ANQGSEA. What was sequenced was naive T cells sorted from blood. V usage is TRBV29-1 and J usage is TRBJ2-4, with D possibly TRBD1 on 6 matching bases. The TCR was taken from a man aged 18 to 29 in good health. CDR3: CSVRDTSLAKNIQYF. As DNA, the CDR3 is TGCAGCGTTAGGGACACCTCGCTAGCCAAAAACATTCAGTACTTC.